What follows is one T cell receptor beta chain and its context. Its antigen is still unknown. It has no much larger one-base neighbor in the sample; base qualities were not kept. This same CDR3 is encoded by further DNA sequences in the sample. Using the deep immunoSEQ assay, multiplex PCR amplified TCR CDR3 regions from genomic DNA. Genomic DNA extracted from each cell subset was distributed evenly over all wells of several immunoSEQ 96-well plates, and each plate served as one replicate. For sorted subsets, approximately 0.2 ug of genomic DNA, equivalent to some 33,000 T cell genomes, went into each replicate PCR. Purified libraries were quantified with a Qubit 3.0 fluorometer, sized on a Bioanalyzer 2100, and re-quantified with the KAPA Library Quantification kit. Every immunoSEQ 96-well plate was sequenced on a dedicated single-read 150-cycle Illumina NextSeq 550 flow cell. The study's own analysis went as follows. Because the immunoSEQ output held only junctional sequences and lacked quality scores, the filtering could not match the filtering applied to full-length reads. Sequences were annotated with PyIR, a Python wrapper for IgBLAST v1.9, using IMGT germline references to assign V/J genes and CDR3. Reads were filtered out if the reads had weak V/J assignments (E-value above 1e-6), no CDR3, stop codons, out-of-frame junctions, or ambiguous translated residues. V3J clonotypes were defined by identical inferred V gene, J gene, and CDR3 amino acid sequence. Percentage overlap between repertoires was computed as shared unique clonotypes divided by the size of the smaller repertoire. Repertoire richness was assessed with RTK rarefaction, the Chao1 estimator, and Recon v2.1 estimates of unobserved clonotypes. For all TCRbeta clonotypes obtained by the gDNA method from four donors, generation probabilities were computed with OLGA. The source is immuneACCESS, and TCRdb retained only in-frame sequences with V and J called. Part of the clones is not carried over; for the studies checked, unresolved V genes explain less than half of this, and the remainder is unexplained. That table furnishes V, J and clone size, whereas the DNA furnished D and trimming. The sample profile shows approximately 2.1 million clones; approximately 95% of them were found once. The biggest ten clones account for 0.35% to 0.5% of the sample.

The data were obtained in a study of shared clonotypes between healthy human individuals (dated by TCRdb to about 2020). Broadly, across the study: The cohort included a few men and a couple of women between 18 and 49 years of age. Per donor, three plates each were used for CD4 naive and CD4 memory, two for CD8 naive, and one for CD8 memory. To estimate repertoire size and how much clonotypes are shared between individuals, the study performed deep sequencing of blood TCR repertoires from five healthy adults. Different laboratories and diverse techniques were used to prepare libraries and sequence TCR repertoires, to increase sequencing depth and limit assay-specific biases. Per donor, leukapheresis produced somewhere between about 0.9 and 9.5 billion PBMCs. The full study reports these points: Incomplete sequencing was indicated by rarefaction of sorted-subset datasets, despite the large sequencing depth. Because the study included a small number of donors, the genetic and exposure-history diversity represented was limited. Sampling was restricted to blood, and TCR repertoires in tissues likely differ from the TCR repertoires found in blood. Estimated clonotype richness was generally larger for naive than for memory subsets. Approximately 4.8% of naive CD4, roughly 3.5% of naive CD8, roughly 2.5% of memory CD4, and around 0.42% of memory CD8 clonotypes were shared across several donors. Based on pairwise subsampling, the degree of clonotype sharing among donors was expected to be affected by sequencing depth. Compared with non-shared clonotypes, clonotypes shared by all four sorted-subset donors had higher generation probabilities.

Healthy HIV-negative adults with no recently reported acute infections or vaccinations were included as donors. Only Caucasian adults living in Nashville, Tennessee, USA were represented among the donors. CD4+ T cells were enriched by magnetic negative selection; naive cells were then positively selected on CD45RA, and the negative fraction formed the memory subset. After blood collection by leukapheresis, PBMCs were isolated using Ficoll-Histopaque density gradient centrifugation and then cryopreserved in the vapor phase of liquid nitrogen. Analytical flow cytometry was used to check the purity and quantity of every magnetically sorted T cell population. Genomic DNA was isolated from each sorted fraction and quantified by UV absorbance on a Nanodrop 2000c. The germline V gene specifies SGHRS as CDR1 and YFSETQ as CDR2. Trimming costs V 1 base and J 1 base, and their ends lie 5 bases apart. The cysteine opens and the phenylalanine closes a CDR3 of 13 amino acids. Left in the record is the CDR3 DNA by itself, 39 bases read in frame from the first base.

Source material: naive CD4+ T cells from PBMCs. The sample's cell subset or site, from its label and the paper: CD45RA+ positively selected. The rearranged segments are TRBV5-1 and TRBJ1-1; the D gene lacks a confident call. This receptor was identified in a man younger than 35 in good health. Some clones in this sample may be carry-over from other donors' samples. The CDR3 is CASSLYRNTEAFF. The nucleotide sequence reads TGCGCCAGCAGCTTGTACCGGAACACTGAAGCTTTCTTT.